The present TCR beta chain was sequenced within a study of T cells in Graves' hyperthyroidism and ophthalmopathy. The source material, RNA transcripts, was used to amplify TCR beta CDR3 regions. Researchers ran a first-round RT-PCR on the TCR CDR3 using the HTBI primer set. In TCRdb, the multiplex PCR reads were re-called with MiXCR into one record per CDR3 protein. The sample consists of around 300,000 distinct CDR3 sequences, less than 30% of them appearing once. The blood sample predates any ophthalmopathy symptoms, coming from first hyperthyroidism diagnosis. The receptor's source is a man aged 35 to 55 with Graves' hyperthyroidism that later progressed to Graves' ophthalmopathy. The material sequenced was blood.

As DNA, the CDR3 is TGTGCCACCAGCAGAGAAGGGCTAGCGGGAGGGTATAGAGAGACCCAGTACTTC. Its translation: CATSREGLAGGYRETQYF. This chain joins TRBV15 and TRBJ2-5; 12 bases line up with TRBD2. CDR1 and CDR2 (germline): LNHNV, YYDKDF (reference sequence). The junction had 9 bases not matched to a gene; V was cut back by 0 bases and J by 4 bases. This CDR3 region has 18 residues.